Reported below is one T cell receptor (beta chain). Its target is not known. The authors ran a second PCR of 7 to 11 cycles using a sample-barcoded 5' primer and a J-beta primer mix. The template-switch adaptor, which had 12 random nucleotides, put a tag on each cDNA molecule. TCRdb reprocessed the 5' RACE reads via MiXCR and lists one record per CDR3 protein. The sample has fewer than 900,000 distinct CDR3 sequences; around 36% are singletons. The sample originates from a study of blood T cells in healthy people across ages. Findings and caveats of the study: The study found more naive CD4+ cells and higher diversity in long-lived than aged donors. Naive and antigen-experienced cells were not separated, limiting conclusive comparison.

For every donor, a draw yielded around 10 milliliters of peripheral blood. The receptor was isolated from a man aged 18-30 years in good health. The specimen was blood.

The CDR3 region is CASSFWLTVNQETQYF. The CDR3 coding sequence is TGTGCCAGCAGCTTTTGGCTAACAGTCAACCAAGAGACCCAGTACTTC. The chain joins TRBV5-5 to TRBJ2-5; no clear D. The CDR3 totals 16 residues. Germline loops: CDR1 SGHKS, CDR2 YYEKEE (reference sequence). V lost 2 bases and J lost 0, with 14 bases in between.